This record covers a single T cell receptor (beta chain). Its antigen is still unknown. Using its own MiXCR run on the RT-PCR reads, TCRdb lists one record per CDR3 protein. This repertoire shows more than 250,000 distinct CDR3 sequences, around a fifth found once; its top ten account for approximately 10%. The data are from a study of response to subunit inactivated influenza vaccine. Study-wide results and caveats: The authors put forward the suggestion that each seasonal influenza vaccination may bring in only a limited number of new T cells.

The J segment lost 8 bases and the V segment lost 10 bases, leaving 12 bases of the junction unmatched. Germline CDR1 ENHRY, CDR2 SYGVKD. This CDR3 comprises 13 residues. The TCR originated in a man aged 45 to 70 who received an inactivated influenza vaccine. Here the sequenced sample was PBMCs from blood, taken around 22 months after vaccination. The chain uses TRBV10-3 and TRBJ1-2; the match to TRBD1 covers 8 bases. The CDR3 loop is CASSQGASGGYTF. The DNA for the CDR3 is TGTGCCAGTTCCCAGGGGGCGTCGGGAGGCTACACCTTC.